Presented here are 21 T cell receptor beta chains from one specimen sequenced in a study of T cell repertoires in cytomegalovirus infection. TCRdb used MiXCR to reprocess the reads, holding one entry per CDR3 protein. Of 150,000 or so distinct CDR3 sequences in the sample, 5.5% to 7% were seen once. The source material was PBMCs. Receptors were obtained from a human donor in good health (CMV status not recorded). Some clones in this sample may be carry-over from other donors' samples.

The chain has TRBV30 and TRBJ1-2, with 8 bases matching TRBD1. Trimming cost V 7 bases and J 6 bases; bases outside gene matches: 16. This CDR3 region has 15 residues. Germline V gene data show CDR1 as GTSNPN and CDR2 as SVGIG (reference sequence). The CDR3 coding sequence is TGTGCCTCCAACCTCGGGCAGGGGGCTTCCAATGGCTACACCTTC. Translation: CASNLGQGASNGYTF.

This clonotype was recorded only once. A much larger clone sits a single nucleotide away, making a read error possible. The chain has TRBV7-2 and TRBJ2-3; possibly TRBD1 for D (6 bases). Per the germline V gene, CDR1 is SGHTA and CDR2 is FQGNSA. CDR3 length: 14 residues. Trimming removed 5 bases from V and 4 bases from J, with 13 bases in between. Here the CDR3 reads CASSRGQASDTQYF. The CDR3 DNA follows: TGTGCCAGCAGCCGGGGACAAGCCTCAGATACGCAGTATTTT.

The genes are TRBV20-1 and TRBJ1-6, with D possibly TRBD1 on 6 matching bases. V dropped 0 bases and J dropped 15 bases, with 24 bases sitting between them. The CDR3 extends over 16 amino acids. In germline, CDR1 is DFQATT, CDR2 SNEGSKA (reference sequence). CDR3 in amino acids: CSARDEEAWGLGGLHF. The DNA of the CDR3 is TGCAGTGCTAGAGATGAGGAGGCTTGGGGCTTAGGGGGCCTCCACTTT.

The chain uses TRBV20-1 and TRBJ2-7, with D unclear. CDR3 length: 12 amino acids. Germline values: CDR1 DFQATT, CDR2 SNEGSKA (reference sequence). V dropped 5 bases and J dropped 5 bases, with 13 bases sitting between them. CDR3 DNA sequence: TGCAGTGCTCCATCGCCCGCCAACGAGCAGTACTTC. This codes for CSAPSPANEQYF.

Regarding this clonotype: Its ends do not fully match the called genes, so a read error is possible. CDR3 loop: CASLDRVNYYEQFF. DNA of the CDR3: TGTGCCAGCCTTGACAGGGTGAACTACTATGAGCAGTTCTTC. The chain carries TRBV19 and TRBJ2-1; 7 bases are a match to TRBD1. Germline CDR1 and CDR2: LNHDA and SQIVND (reference sequence). This CDR3 has 14 residues. Full variable domain (rest looked up from reference TRBV19 and TRBJ2-1): DGGITQSPKYLFRKEGQNVTLSCEQNLNHDAMYWYRQDPGQGLRLIYYSQIVNDFQKGDIAEGYSVSREKKESFPLTVTSAQKNPTAFYLCASLDRVNYYEQFFGPGTRLTVL.

This clonotype showed up many times. The V and J genes are TRBV7-3 and TRBJ1-1; the D gene is possibly TRBD1 (5 bases). V was shortened by 3 bases and J by 2 bases, with 7 bases between the two germline ends. This CDR3 contains 13 residues. Germline V gene data show CDR1 as SGHTA and CDR2 as FQGTGA. The CDR3 DNA is TGTGCCAGCAGCTTCAGGGTAAACACTGAAGCTTTCTTT. Translation: CASSFRVNTEAFF.

In this sample, this clonotype turned up many times. The chain uses TRBV7-6 and TRBJ2-2; D uncertain. CDR1 SGHVS and CDR2 FNYEAQ come from the germline V gene. The CDR3 totals 18 residues. V shed 1 base and J shed 0 bases, with 15 bases lying between them. The CDR3 DNA sequence: TGTGCCAGCAGCTTAGGCCCCCAACAGAGAACGAACACCGGGGAGCTGTTTTTT. Translation gives CASSLGPQQRTNTGELFF.

This clonotype was detected many times. The chain recombines TRBV7-8 with TRBJ1-1; no clear D gene. V lost 1 base and J lost 5, with 8 bases in between. The germline CDR1 and CDR2 sequences are SGHVS and FQNEAQ. The CDR3 sequence is 13 residues long. CDR3 amino acids: CASSLDQVTEAFF. The CDR3 bases are TGTGCCAGCAGCTTAGACCAGGTGACTGAAGCTTTCTTT.

This clonotype showed up many times. This chain links TRBV7-2 with TRBJ2-7, with D possibly TRBD2 on 5 matching bases. The CDR3 has 12 amino acids. Germline values: CDR1 SGHTA, CDR2 FQGNSA. The V end was cut by 5 bases, the J end by 5 bases, with 10 bases between. DNA of the CDR3: TGTGCCAGCAGCCACCCGGGGAACGAGCAGTACTTC. Translating gives CASSHPGNEQYF.

In this sample, this clonotype turned up many times. For the CDR3, the DNA is TGTGCCAGCAGCTTAGGGGCCGCAGGGCGAAATGGCTACACCTTC. It encodes CASSLGAAGRNGYTF. The V gene is TRBV7-9, the J gene TRBJ1-2, with D tentatively TRBD1 (5 bases). Germline V lookup: CDR1 SEHNR, CDR2 FQNEAQ (reference sequence). The CDR3 contains 15 residues. V shed 1 base and J shed 6 bases, with 15 bases lying between them.

This clonotype was detected ten times or more. CDR3 DNA: TGCGCCAGCAGCCAAATACAGGGCACTGAAGCTTTCTTT. It is translated as CASSQIQGTEAFF. The chain links TRBV4-3 to TRBJ1-1, with D possibly TRBD1 on 6 matching bases. Per the germline V gene, CDR1 is LGHNA and CDR2 is YSLEER. V lost 2 bases and J lost 4, with 8 bases in between. This CDR3 spans 13 amino acids.

This clonotype was counted at least ten times. The genes are TRBV28 and TRBJ2-5; 7 bases map to TRBD1. The CDR3 has 13 residues. V was clipped by 4 bases and J by 5 bases; unmatched bases: 4. Germline lookup yields CDR1 MDHEN and CDR2 SYDVKM. CDR3 DNA sequence: TGTGCCAGCAGTTCCTCGGACAGGGAGACCCAGTACTTC. Translation: CASSSSDRETQYF.

This clonotype has a count of ten or more. The chain joins TRBV6-1 to TRBJ2-7; D tentatively reads TRBD1 or TRBD2 (5 bases each). Trimming pared 5 bases from V and 3 bases from J, leaving 11 bases between. This CDR3 has 13 residues. Per the germline V gene, CDR1 is MNHNS and CDR2 is SASEGT. CDR3 amino acids: CASSSGRYYEQYF. In DNA, the CDR3 is TGTGCCAGCAGTTCGGGACGGTACTACGAGCAGTACTTC.

This clonotype was observed many times. The chain joins TRBV7-3 to TRBJ1-2, with no clear D. Germline CDR1 is SGHTA and CDR2 is FQGTGA. Trimming left V 2 bases short and J 6 bases short, with 16 bases between. The CDR3 is made up of 15 amino acids. In DNA, the CDR3 is TGTGCCAGCAGCTTATCCCCGGCGTTGACTCATGGCTACACCTTC. It specifies CASSLSPALTHGYTF.

This clonotype was detected many times. This chain uses TRBV28 with TRBJ1-2, with D unresolved. Germline lookup yields CDR1 MDHEN and CDR2 SYDVKM. This CDR3 has 16 residues. The V and J ends lost 5 bases and 2 bases respectively, with 18 bases between them. The CDR3 here is CASSTRTARANYGYTF. The CDR3 coding sequence is TGTGCCAGCAGTACCCGGACTGCGAGGGCAAACTATGGCTACACCTTC.

Ten or more counts support this clonotype. The V gene is TRBV14, the J gene TRBJ2-3; D is perhaps TRBD1 (6 bases). Trimming took 3 bases from V and 10 from J, leaving 14 bases between them. This CDR3 region has 13 residues. CDR1 SGHDN and CDR2 FVKESK come from the germline V gene. The CDR3 protein is CASSQIVGTPQYF. CDR3 nucleotides: TGTGCCAGCAGCCAGATCGTGGGGACACCGCAGTATTTT.

This clonotype has a count of ten or more. The J gene is TRBJ2-5, the V gene TRBV7-2, with TRBD2 matching 8 bases. Trimming took 1 base from V and 4 from J; bases not matched to a gene: 11. Germline CDR1 is SGHTA and CDR2 is FQGNSA. The CDR3 is 17 amino acids. In DNA form, the CDR3 reads TGTGCCAGCAGCTTAGTGGGACTAGTTGCTTTGGGAGAGACCCAGTACTTC. Translation gives CASSLVGLVALGETQYF. The full variable domain, completed using reference TRBV7-2 and TRBJ2-5, is GAGVSQSPSNKVTEKGKDVELRCDPISGHTALYWYRQSLGQGLEFLIYFQGNSAPDKSGLPSDRFSAERTGGSVSTLTIQRTQQEDSAVYLCASSLVGLVALGETQYFGPGTRLLVL.

The J gene is TRBJ2-4, the V gene TRBV6-6; TRBD1 agrees at 7 bases. Germline lookup yields CDR1 MNHNY and CDR2 SVGAGI (reference sequence). The CDR3 is 15 residues long. V was clipped by 6 bases and J by 8 bases; unmatched bases: 13. CDR3 bases: TGTGCCAGCAGCCTCGAGGGGGCGCAGGTGGACATTCAGTACTTC. It is translated as CASSLEGAQVDIQYF.

The rearrangement links TRBV12-3 or TRBV12-4 to TRBJ2-1; D is uncertain. V gave up 5 bases and J gave up 1 base, with 15 bases separating them. CDR3 length: 16 amino acids. This chain's CDR3 is CASSRRGALSYNEQFF. CDR3 in DNA: TGTGCCAGCAGTCGCCGAGGAGCCCTATCCTACAATGAGCAGTTCTTC.

This chain uses TRBV6-2 or TRBV6-3 with TRBJ2-3; the match to TRBD1 covers 8 bases. V was pared by 8 bases and J by 0 bases, with 7 bases of the junction left unmatched. Germline lookup yields CDR1 MNHEY and CDR2 SVGEGT. The CDR3 spans 15 residues. CDR3 region: CASGDRNPSTDTQYF. CDR3 nucleotide sequence: TGTGCCAGCGGGGACAGGAACCCAAGCACAGATACGCAGTATTTT.

The sample holds many counts of this clonotype. The chain links TRBV7-2 to TRBJ1-5, with D uncertain. Between the trimmed V and J ends, which lost 5 bases and 0 bases, there was a span of 17 bases. The CDR3 spans 17 residues. Germline lookup yields CDR1 SGHTA and CDR2 FQGNSA. In nucleotides, the CDR3 is TGTGCCAGCAGCCTAGACGGGTTCGGGGATAGCAATCAGCCCCAGCATTTT. Translated: CASSLDGFGDSNQPQHF.